These 13 T cell receptor beta chains share one sample of origin, sequenced in a study of blood T cell repertoires in COVID-19. The data were produced by immunoSEQ multiplex PCR, yet TCRdb's version contains in-frame clones alone and is incomplete. The sample holds roughly 160,000 clones, roughly 84% seen once. Sequencing was carried out using peripheral blood. These TCRs come from a woman aged 60-75 years with acute or convalescent COVID-19.

The chain has TRBV28 and TRBJ1-5, with D possibly TRBD1 on 6 matching bases. V shed 8 bases and J shed 0 bases, with 14 bases lying between them. The CDR3 length is 15 residues. The germline CDR1 and CDR2 sequences are MDHEN and SYDVKM. The CDR3 coding sequence is TGTGCCAGCTCTTCGGCAGGGGATAGCAATCAGCCCCAGCATTTT. This encodes CASSSAGDSNQPQHF.

The V and J genes are TRBV5-4 and TRBJ2-3, with 7 bases aligning to TRBD1. Germline V gives CDR1 SGHNT, CDR2 YYREEE (reference sequence). J was trimmed by 0 bases and V by 2 bases; bases with no gene match: 3. The length of the CDR3 is 15 residues. CDR3 amino acids: CASSLGGTSTDTQYF. DNA for the CDR3: TGTGCCAGCAGCTTAGGGGGCACTAGCACAGATACGCAGTATTTT.

V usage is TRBV5-4 and J usage is TRBJ2-6, with D tentatively TRBD1 (6 bases). Germline CDR1 SGHNT, CDR2 YYREEE (reference sequence). This CDR3 contains 18 residues. Between the trimmed V and J ends, which lost 6 bases and 0 bases, there was a span of 19 bases. CDR3 sequence reads: CASTPVRGILSGANVLTF. CDR3 DNA sequence: TGTGCCAGCACCCCCGTCAGGGGCATCCTCTCTGGGGCCAACGTCCTGACTTTC.

The chain has TRBV7-2 and TRBJ1-4, with D tentatively TRBD1 (5 bases). Germline loops: CDR1 SGHTA, CDR2 FQGNSA. CDR3 length: 15 residues. Trimming took 5 bases from V and 10 from J, leaving 20 bases between them. The CDR3 spells CASSLRQNGGGKLFF. CDR3 in DNA: TGTGCCAGCAGCCTTCGGCAAAACGGGGGAGGAAAACTGTTTTTT. The full variable domain, completed using reference TRBV7-2 and TRBJ1-4, is GAGVSQSPSNKVTEKGKDVELRCDPISGHTALYWYRQSLGQGLEFLIYFQGNSAPDKSGLPSDRFSAERTGGSVSTLTIQRTQQEDSAVYLCASSLRQNGGGKLFFGSGTQLSVL.

This clone has just one count. The chain couples TRBV7-8 to TRBJ2-1, with TRBD2 matching over 10 bases. This CDR3 contains 15 residues. With 5 bases clipped from V and 5 bases from J, the junction kept 6 bases outside the gene matches. The V gene's germline CDR1 is SGHVS and CDR2 FQNEAQ. The CDR3 sequence: CASSKLAGYDNEQFF. For the CDR3, the DNA is TGTGCCAGCAGCAAACTAGCGGGGTACGACAATGAGCAGTTCTTC. Full variable domain (missing parts from reference TRBV7-8 and TRBJ2-1): GAGVSQSPRYKVAKRGQDVALRCDPISGHVSLFWYQQALGQGPEFLTYFQNEAQLDKSGLPSDRFFAERPEGSVSTLKIQRTQQEDSAVYLCASSKLAGYDNEQFFGPGTRLTVL.

The gene calls are TRBV11-1 and TRBJ2-2; 9 positions agree with TRBD1. This CDR3 is built from 16 residues. Germline V gene sequence: CDR1 SGHAT, CDR2 FQDESV (reference sequence). Trimming cost V 5 bases and J 6 bases; bases outside gene matches: 10. In DNA form, the CDR3 reads TGTGCCAGCAGCCCACACCGGGACAGGGACGCCGGGGAGCTGTTTTTT. Translation: CASSPHRDRDAGELFF.

The chain carries TRBV3-1 (or the pseudogene TRBV3-2) and TRBJ2-2; 9 bases line up with TRBD1. CDR1 is LGHDT, CDR2 YNNKEL, per germline (reference sequence). V was clipped by 6 bases and J by 6 bases; unmatched bases: 2. The CDR3 has 13 residues. CDR3 in amino acids: CASSRQGAGELFF. The CDR3 coding sequence is TGTGCCAGCAGTCGACAGGGGGCCGGGGAGCTGTTTTTT.

The chain uses TRBV12-5 and TRBJ2-5; 15 nucleotides line up with TRBD2. V trimming: 5 bases; J trimming: 2 bases; junction bases outside the gene matches: 3. This CDR3 is built from 16 residues. The V gene's germline CDR1 is LGHNT and CDR2 FRNRAP. The CDR3 region is CASGQGLAGGQETQYF. CDR3 in DNA: TGTGCTAGTGGTCAAGGACTAGCGGGGGGGCAAGAGACCCAGTACTTC.

This chain uses TRBV7-8 with TRBJ1-6; D is unclear. The CDR3 is 15 residues long. The V and J ends lost 1 base and 7 bases respectively, with 11 bases between them. Germline V gene sequence: CDR1 SGHVS, CDR2 FQNEAQ. CDR3 region: CASSLVVAGNSPLHF. The CDR3 nucleotides read TGTGCCAGCAGCTTAGTAGTGGCGGGGAATTCACCCCTCCACTTT.

This clone has a handful of counts. The rearrangement uses TRBV19 and TRBJ1-5; D gene uncertain. CDR1 and CDR2 from the germline V gene are LNHDA and SQIVND (reference sequence). The CDR3 totals 14 residues. V shed 6 bases and J shed 6 bases, with 15 bases lying between them. The CDR3 is CASSDRTWGQPQHF. CDR3 sequence (DNA): TGTGCCAGTAGCGATAGGACTTGGGGTCAGCCCCAGCATTTT.

The chain is built from TRBV20-1 and TRBJ2-6, with D possibly matching TRBD1 (6 bases). This CDR3 has 18 residues. Germline CDR1 and CDR2: DFQATT and SNEGSKA (reference sequence). The V end lost 3 bases, the J end lost 0 bases, and 18 bases lay between the germline ends. The DNA for the CDR3 is TGCAGTGCTAGTGCAGGAAGGACAGCACTCTCTGGGGCCAACGTCCTGACTTTC. This codes for CSASAGRTALSGANVLTF.

A single count supports this clone. The chain recombines TRBV3-1 (or the pseudogene TRBV3-2) with TRBJ1-5, with unresolved D. The CDR3 covers 12 residues. V was cut by 2 bases and J by 7 bases, with 6 bases left in between. The germline CDR1 and CDR2 sequences are LGHDT and YNNKEL (reference sequence). The DNA for the CDR3 is TGTGCCAGCAGCCAACGGGGACAGCCCCAGCATTTT. It is translated as CASSQRGQPQHF.

The chain recombines TRBV6-2 or TRBV6-3 with TRBJ2-7, with 11 bases identical to TRBD2. The ends lost 0 bases at V and 4 bases at J; junction bases unmatched: 17. CDR1 is MNHEY and CDR2 is SVGEGT in the germline V gene. This CDR3 spans 20 amino acids. The CDR3, as DNA: TGTGCCAGCAGTTACTCGATTGGATCCTTACCGGGACTAGCGGCGTACGAGCAGTACTTC. Amino acid sequence: CASSYSIGSLPGLAAYEQYF.